This T cell receptor (beta chain) was sequenced during a study of shared T cell receptors in the human thymus. The table came from immunoSEQ multiplex PCR; TCRdb's copy has only in-frame clones and leaves some out. The sample contains hundreds of thousands of clones, about 87% of which appear only once. This sample also appeared in a second study, on human thymus T cells.

The receptor was isolated from a boy under two years old with a congenital heart defect. The sample comprised thymocytes.

Here the CDR3 DNA reads TGTGCCAGCAGCCAGGACAGAGACCAAGAGACCCAGTACTTC. Its protein is CASSQDRDQETQYF. The chain joins TRBV5-4 to TRBJ2-5, with a possible D match to TRBD1 (6 bases). The germline V and J ends were trimmed by 4 bases and 0 bases, with 10 bases remaining between them. CDR1 is SGHNT and CDR2 is YYREEE in the germline V gene (reference sequence). The CDR3 totals 14 residues.